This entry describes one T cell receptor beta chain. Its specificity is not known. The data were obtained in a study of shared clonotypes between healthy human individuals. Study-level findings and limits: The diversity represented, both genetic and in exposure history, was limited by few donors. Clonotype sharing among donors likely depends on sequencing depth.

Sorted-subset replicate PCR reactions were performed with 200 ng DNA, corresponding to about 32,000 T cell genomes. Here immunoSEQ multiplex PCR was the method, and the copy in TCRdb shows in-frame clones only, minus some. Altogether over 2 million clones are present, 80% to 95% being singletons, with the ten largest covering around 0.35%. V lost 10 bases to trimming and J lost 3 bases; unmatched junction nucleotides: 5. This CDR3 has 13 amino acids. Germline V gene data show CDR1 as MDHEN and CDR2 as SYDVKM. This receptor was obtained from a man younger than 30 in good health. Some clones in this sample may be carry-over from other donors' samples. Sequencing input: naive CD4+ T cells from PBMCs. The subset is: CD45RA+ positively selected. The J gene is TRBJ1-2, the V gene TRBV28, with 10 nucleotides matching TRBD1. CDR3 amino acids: CATSDRGDYGYTF. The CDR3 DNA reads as TGTGCCACTTCGGACAGGGGGGACTATGGCTACACCTTC.